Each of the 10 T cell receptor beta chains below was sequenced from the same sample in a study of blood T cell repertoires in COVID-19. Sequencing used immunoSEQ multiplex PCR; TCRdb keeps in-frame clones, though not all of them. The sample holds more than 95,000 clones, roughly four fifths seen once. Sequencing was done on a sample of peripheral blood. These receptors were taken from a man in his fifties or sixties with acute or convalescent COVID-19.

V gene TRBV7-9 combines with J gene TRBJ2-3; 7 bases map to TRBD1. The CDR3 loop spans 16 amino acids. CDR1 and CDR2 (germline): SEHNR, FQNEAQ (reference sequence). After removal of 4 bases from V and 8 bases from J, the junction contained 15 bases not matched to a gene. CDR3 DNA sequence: TGTGCCAGCAGCTCAGACAGACACTCAAGGGGGCTTACGCAGTATTTT. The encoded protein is CASSSDRHSRGLTQYF.

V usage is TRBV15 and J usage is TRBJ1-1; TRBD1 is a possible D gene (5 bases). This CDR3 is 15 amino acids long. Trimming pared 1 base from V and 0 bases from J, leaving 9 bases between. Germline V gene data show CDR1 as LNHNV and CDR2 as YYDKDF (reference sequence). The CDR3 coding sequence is TGTGCCACCAGCAGAGGGGCAGGGATGAACACTGAAGCTTTCTTT. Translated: CATSRGAGMNTEAFF. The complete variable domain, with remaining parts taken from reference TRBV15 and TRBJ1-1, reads DAMVIQNPRYQVTQFGKPVTLSCSQTLNHNVMYWYQQKSSQAPKLLFHYYDKDFNNEADTPDNFQSRRPNTSFCFLDIRSPGLGDTAMYLCATSRGAGMNTEAFFGQGTRLTVV.

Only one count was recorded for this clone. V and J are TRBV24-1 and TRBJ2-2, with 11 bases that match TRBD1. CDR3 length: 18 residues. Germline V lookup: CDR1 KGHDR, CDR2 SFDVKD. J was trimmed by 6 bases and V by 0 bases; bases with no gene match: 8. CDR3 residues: CATSDLGPGQGVPGELFF. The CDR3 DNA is TGTGCCACCAGTGATTTGGGACCGGGACAGGGGGTTCCCGGGGAGCTGTTTTTT.

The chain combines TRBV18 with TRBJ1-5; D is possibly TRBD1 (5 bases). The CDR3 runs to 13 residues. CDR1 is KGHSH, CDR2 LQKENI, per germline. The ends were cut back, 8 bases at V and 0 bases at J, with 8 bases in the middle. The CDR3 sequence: CASRGSSNQPQHF. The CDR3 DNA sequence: TGTGCCAGCAGGGGATCTAGCAATCAGCCCCAGCATTTT.

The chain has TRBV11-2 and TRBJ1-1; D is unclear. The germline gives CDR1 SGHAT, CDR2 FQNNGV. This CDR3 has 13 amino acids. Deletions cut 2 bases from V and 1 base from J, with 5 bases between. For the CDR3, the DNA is TGTGCCAGCAGCTTACAGGAGAACACTGAAGCTTTCTTT. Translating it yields CASSLQENTEAFF.

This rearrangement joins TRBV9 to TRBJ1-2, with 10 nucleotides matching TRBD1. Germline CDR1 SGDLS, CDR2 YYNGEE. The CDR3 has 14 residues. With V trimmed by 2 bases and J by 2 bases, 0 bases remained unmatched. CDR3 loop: CASSVDRGNYGYTF. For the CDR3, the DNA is TGTGCCAGCAGCGTGGACAGGGGGAACTATGGCTACACCTTC. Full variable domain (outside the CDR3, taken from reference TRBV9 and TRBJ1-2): DSGVTQTPKHLITATGQRVTLRCSPRSGDLSVYWYQQSLDQGLQFLIQYYNGEERAKGNILERFSAQQFPDLHSELNLSSLELGDSALYFCASSVDRGNYGYTFGSGTRLTVV.

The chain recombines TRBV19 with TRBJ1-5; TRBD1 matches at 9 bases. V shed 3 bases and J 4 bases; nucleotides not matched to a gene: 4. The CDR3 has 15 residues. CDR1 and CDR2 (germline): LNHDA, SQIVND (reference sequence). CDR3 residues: CASSIGQGKNQPQHF. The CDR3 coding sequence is TGTGCCAGTAGTATTGGACAGGGGAAAAATCAGCCCCAGCATTTT.

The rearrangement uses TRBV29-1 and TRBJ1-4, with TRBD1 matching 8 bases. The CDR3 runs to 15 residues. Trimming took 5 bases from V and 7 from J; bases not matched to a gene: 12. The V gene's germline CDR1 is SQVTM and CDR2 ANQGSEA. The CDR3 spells CSVCMRCTGGEKLFF. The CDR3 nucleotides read TGCAGCGTTTGTATGAGATGCACAGGGGGTGAAAAACTGTTTTTT.

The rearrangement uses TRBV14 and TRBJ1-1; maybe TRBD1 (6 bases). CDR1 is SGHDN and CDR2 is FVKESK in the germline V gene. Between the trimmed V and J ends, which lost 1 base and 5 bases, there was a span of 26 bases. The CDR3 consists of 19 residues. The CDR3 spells CASSQGVDRGSPRGTEAFF. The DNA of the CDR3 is TGTGCCAGCAGCCAAGGGGTTGATAGGGGGTCCCCGCGAGGGACTGAAGCTTTCTTT.

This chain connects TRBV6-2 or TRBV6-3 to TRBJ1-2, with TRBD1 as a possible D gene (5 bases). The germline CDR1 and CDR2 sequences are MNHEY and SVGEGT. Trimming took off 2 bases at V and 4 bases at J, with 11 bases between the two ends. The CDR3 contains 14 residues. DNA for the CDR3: TGTGCCAGCAGTTACGCCGGGGGTGTCTATGGCTACACCTTC. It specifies CASSYAGGVYGYTF.